This T cell receptor (beta chain) was profiled in a study of blood T cell repertoires in COVID-19. Whole-study context: Whether acute or convalescent, the COVID-19 samples came from the United States, Italy and Spain. PBMCs, B-cell-depleted T cells, or T cells provided the cDNA or gDNA that made up the material.

Germline CDR1 reads SGHRS; CDR2 reads YFSETQ. This CDR3 has 16 amino acids. Trimming removed 3 bases from V and 0 bases from J, with 14 bases in between. Generated by immunoSEQ multiplex PCR, the TCRdb table keeps only in-frame clones and is missing some. Here the sample spans 65,000 to 75,000 clones, roughly 80% being singletons. The receptor's source is a woman older than 75 with acute or convalescent COVID-19. Sequenced input: peripheral blood. J is TRBJ2-3 and V is TRBV5-1, with D possibly being TRBD1 (5 bases). The chain's CDR3 is CASSSEGVGSTDTQYF. The CDR3 DNA is TGCGCCAGCAGCTCCGAAGGGGTTGGGAGCACAGATACGCAGTATTTT.